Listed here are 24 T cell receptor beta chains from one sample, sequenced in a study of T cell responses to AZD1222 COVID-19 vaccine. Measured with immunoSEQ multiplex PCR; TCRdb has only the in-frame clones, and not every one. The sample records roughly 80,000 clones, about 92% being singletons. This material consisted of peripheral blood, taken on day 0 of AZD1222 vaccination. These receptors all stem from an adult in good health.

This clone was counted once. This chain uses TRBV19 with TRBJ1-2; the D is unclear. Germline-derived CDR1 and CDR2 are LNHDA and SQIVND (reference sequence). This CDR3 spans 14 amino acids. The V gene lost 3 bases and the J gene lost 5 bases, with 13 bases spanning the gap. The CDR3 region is CASSINHQGYGYTF. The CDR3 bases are TGTGCCAGTAGTATCAACCACCAAGGGTATGGCTACACCTTC.

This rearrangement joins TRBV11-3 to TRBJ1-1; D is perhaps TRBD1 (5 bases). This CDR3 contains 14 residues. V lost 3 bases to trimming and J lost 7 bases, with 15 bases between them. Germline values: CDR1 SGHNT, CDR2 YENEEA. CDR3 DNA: TGTGCCAGCAGCTTCCGCCGATGGGGCAGTGAAGCTTTCTTT. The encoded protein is CASSFRRWGSEAFF. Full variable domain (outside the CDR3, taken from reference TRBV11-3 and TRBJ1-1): EAGVVQSPRYKIIEKKQPVAFWCNPISGHNTLYWYLQNLGQGPELLIRYENEEAVDDSQLPKDRFSAERLKGVDSTLKIQPAELGDSAVYLCASSFRRWGSEAFFGQGTRLTVV.

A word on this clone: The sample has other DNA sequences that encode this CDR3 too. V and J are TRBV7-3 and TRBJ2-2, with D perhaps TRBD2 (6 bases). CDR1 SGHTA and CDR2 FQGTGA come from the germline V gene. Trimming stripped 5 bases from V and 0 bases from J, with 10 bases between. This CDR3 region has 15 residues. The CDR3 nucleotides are TGTGCCAGCAGCCCTCCGGGGGCGAACACCGGGGAGCTGTTTTTT. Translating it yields CASSPPGANTGELFF.

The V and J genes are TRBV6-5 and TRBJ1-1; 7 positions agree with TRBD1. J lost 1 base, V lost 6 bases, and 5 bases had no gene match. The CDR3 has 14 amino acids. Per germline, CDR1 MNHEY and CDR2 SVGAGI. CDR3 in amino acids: CASRPGTANTEAFF. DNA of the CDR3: TGTGCCAGCAGGCCCGGGACAGCGAACACTGAAGCTTTCTTT.

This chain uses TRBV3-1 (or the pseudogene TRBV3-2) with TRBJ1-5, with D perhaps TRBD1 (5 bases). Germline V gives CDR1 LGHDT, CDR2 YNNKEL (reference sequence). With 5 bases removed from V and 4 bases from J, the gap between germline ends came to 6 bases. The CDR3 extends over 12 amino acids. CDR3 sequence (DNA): TGTGCCAGCAGCGACAGAAATCAGCCCCAGCATTTT. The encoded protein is CASSDRNQPQHF.

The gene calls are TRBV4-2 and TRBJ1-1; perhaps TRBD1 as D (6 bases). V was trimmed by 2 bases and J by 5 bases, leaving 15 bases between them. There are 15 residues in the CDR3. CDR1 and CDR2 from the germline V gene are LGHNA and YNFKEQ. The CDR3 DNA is TGTGCCAGCAGCCAACTTATCAGGGGAAGGACTGAAGCTTTCTTT. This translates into CASSQLIRGRTEAFF.

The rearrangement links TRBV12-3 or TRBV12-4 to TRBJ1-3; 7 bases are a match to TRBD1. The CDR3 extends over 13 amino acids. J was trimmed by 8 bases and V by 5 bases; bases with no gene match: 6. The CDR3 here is CASSQQGSDTIYF. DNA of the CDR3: TGTGCCAGCAGTCAACAGGGGAGCGACACCATATATTTT.

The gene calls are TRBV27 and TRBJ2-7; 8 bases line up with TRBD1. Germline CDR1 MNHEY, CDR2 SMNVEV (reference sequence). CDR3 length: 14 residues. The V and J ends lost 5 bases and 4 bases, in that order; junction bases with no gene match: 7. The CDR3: CASSDPRGRYEQYF. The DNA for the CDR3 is TGTGCCAGCAGTGACCCCAGGGGGCGGTACGAGCAGTACTTC.

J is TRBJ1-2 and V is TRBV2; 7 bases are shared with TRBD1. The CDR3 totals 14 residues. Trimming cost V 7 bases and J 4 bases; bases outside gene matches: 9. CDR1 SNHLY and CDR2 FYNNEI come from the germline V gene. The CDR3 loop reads CASKISGDSYGYTF. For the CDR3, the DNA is TGTGCCAGCAAGATAAGTGGGGACAGCTATGGCTACACCTTC.

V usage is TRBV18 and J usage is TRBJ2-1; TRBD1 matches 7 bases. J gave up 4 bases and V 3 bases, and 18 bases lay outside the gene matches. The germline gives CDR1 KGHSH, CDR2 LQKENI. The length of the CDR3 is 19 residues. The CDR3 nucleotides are TGTGCCAGCTCACCGAAAGACAGAGGGGGCGGTCAGGGTTACAATGAGCAGTTCTTC. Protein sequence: CASSPKDRGGGQGYNEQFF.

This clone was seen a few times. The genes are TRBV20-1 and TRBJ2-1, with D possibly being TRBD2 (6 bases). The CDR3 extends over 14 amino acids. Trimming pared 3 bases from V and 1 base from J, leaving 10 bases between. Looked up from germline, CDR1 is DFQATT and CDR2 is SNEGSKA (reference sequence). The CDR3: CSASVSGSYNEQFF. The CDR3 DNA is TGCAGTGCTAGTGTAAGCGGGTCCTACAATGAGCAGTTCTTC.

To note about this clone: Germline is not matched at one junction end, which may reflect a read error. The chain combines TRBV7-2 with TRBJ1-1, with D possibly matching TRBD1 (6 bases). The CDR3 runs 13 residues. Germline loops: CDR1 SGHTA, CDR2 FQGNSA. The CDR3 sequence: CASSSQGAVRLVF. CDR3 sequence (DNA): TGTGCCAGCAGCTCACAGGGCGCGGTGAGGTTAGTCTTT.

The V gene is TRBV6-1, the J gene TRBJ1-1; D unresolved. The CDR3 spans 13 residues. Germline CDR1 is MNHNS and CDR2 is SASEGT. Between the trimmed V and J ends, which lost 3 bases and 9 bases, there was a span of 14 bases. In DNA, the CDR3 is TGTGCCAGCAGTGATCCAGGACTAACTAAAGCTTTCTTT. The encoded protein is CASSDPGLTKAFF.

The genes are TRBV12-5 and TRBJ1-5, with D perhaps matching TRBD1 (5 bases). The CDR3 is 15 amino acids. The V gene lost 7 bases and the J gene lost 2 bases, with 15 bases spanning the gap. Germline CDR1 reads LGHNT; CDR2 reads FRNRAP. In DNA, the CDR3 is TGTGCTAGTGCAGTTGGGGGAGGGGGCAATCAGCCCCAGCATTTT. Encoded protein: CASAVGGGGNQPQHF.

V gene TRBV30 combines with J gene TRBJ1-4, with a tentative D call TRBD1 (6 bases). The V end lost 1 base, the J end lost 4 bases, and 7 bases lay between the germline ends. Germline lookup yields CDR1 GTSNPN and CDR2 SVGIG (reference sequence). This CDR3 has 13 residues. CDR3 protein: CAWSEGVNEKLFF. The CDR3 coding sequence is TGTGCCTGGAGTGAGGGGGTTAATGAAAAACTGTTTTTT.

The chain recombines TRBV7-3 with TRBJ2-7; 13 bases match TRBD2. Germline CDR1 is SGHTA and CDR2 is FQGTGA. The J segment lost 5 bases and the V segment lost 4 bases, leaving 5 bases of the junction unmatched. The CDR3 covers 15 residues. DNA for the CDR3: TGTGCCAGCAGCTGGACTAGCGGGAGTCCACACGAGCAGTACTTC. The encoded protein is CASSWTSGSPHEQYF.

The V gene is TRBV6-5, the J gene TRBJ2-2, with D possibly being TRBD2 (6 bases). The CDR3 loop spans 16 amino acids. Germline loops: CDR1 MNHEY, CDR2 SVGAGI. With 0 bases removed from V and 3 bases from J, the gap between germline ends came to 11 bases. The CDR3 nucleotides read TGTGCCAGCAGTTACTCGTGGAGGGGCGACACCGGGGAGCTGTTTTTT. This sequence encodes CASSYSWRGDTGELFF.

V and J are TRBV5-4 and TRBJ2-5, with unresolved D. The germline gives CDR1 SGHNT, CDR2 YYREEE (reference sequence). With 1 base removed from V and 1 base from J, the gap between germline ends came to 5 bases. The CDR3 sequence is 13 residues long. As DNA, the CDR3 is TGTGCCAGCAGCTTGTCCACCCAAGAGACCCAGTACTTC. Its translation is CASSLSTQETQYF.

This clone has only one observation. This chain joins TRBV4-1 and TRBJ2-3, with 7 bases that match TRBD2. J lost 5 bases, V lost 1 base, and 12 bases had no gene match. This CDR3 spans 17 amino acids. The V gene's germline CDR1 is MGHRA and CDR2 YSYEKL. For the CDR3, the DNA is TGCGCCAGCAGCCAAGTTCGCCCGGGGGGATATCTAGATACGCAGTATTTT. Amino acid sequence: CASSQVRPGGYLDTQYF.

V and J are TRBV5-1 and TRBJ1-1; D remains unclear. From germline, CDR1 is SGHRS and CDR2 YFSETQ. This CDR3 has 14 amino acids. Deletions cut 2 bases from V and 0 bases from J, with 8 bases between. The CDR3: CASSFPGVNTEAFF. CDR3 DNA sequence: TGCGCCAGCAGCTTCCCTGGGGTGAACACTGAAGCTTTCTTT.

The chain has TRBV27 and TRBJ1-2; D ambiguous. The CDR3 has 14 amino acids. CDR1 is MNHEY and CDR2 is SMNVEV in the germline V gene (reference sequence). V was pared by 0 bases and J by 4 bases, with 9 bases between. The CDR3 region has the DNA TGTGCCAGCAGTTTATCCCAAGCAGGCTATGGCTACACCTTC. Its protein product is CASSLSQAGYGYTF.

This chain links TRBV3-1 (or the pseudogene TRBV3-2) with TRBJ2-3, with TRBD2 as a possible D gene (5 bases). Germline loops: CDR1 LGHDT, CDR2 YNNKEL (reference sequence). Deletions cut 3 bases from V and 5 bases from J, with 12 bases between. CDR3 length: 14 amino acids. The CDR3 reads CASSQDSVGDTQYF. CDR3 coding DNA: TGTGCCAGCAGCCAGGATAGCGTGGGAGATACGCAGTATTTT.

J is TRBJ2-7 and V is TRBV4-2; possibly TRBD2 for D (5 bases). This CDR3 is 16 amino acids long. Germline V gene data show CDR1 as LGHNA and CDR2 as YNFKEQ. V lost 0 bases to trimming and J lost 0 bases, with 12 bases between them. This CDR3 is CASSQETPGISYEQYF. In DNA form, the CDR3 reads TGTGCCAGCAGCCAAGAAACTCCCGGGATCTCCTACGAGCAGTACTTC.

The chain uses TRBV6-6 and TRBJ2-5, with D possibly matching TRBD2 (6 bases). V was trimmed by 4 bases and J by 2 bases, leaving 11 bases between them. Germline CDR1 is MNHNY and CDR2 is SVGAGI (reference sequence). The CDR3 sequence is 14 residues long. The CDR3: CASSLTGEQETQYF. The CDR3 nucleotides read TGTGCCAGCAGTTTAACGGGGGAACAAGAGACCCAGTACTTC.